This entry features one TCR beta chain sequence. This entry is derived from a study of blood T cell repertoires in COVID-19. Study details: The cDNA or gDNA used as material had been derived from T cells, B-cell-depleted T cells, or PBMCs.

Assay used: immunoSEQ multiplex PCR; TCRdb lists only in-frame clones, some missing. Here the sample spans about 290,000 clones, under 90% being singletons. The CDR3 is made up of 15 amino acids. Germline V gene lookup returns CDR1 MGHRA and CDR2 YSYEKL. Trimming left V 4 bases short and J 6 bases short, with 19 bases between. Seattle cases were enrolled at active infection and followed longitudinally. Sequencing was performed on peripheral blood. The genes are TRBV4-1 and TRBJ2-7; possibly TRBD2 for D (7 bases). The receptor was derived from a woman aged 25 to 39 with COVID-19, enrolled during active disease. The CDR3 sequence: CASSPLDGGGSEQYF. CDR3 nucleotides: TGCGCCAGCAGCCCCCTGGATGGGGGCGGGAGCGAGCAGTACTTC.